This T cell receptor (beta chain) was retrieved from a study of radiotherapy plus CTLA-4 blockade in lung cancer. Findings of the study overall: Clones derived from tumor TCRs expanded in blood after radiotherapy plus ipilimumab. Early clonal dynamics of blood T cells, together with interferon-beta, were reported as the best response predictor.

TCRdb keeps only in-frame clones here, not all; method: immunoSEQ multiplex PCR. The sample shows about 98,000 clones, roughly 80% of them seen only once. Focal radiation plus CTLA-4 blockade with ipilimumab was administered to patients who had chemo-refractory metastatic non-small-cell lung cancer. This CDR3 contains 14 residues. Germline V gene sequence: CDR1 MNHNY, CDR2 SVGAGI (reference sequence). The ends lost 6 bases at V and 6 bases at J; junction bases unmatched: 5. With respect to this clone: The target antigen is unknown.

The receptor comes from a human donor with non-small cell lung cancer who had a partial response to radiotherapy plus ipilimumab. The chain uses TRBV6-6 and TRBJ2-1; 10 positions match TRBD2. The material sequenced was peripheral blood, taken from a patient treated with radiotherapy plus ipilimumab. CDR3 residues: CASSHLAGANEQFF. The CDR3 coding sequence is TGTGCCAGCAGCCACCTAGCGGGAGCCAATGAGCAGTTCTTC.